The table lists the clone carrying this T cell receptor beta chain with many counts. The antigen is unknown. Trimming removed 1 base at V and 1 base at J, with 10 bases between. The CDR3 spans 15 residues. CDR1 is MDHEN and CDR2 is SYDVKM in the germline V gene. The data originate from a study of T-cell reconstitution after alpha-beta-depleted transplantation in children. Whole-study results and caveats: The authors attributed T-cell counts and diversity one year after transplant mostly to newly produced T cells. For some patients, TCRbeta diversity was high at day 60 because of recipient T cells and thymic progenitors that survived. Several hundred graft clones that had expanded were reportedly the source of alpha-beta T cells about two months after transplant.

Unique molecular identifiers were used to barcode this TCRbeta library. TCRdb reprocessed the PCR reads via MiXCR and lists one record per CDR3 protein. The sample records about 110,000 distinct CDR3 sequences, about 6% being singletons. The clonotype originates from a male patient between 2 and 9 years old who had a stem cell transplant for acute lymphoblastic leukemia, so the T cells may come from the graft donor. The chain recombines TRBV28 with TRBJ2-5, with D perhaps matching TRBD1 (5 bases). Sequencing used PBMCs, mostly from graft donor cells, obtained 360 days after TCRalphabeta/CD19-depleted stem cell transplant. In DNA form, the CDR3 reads TGTGCCAGCAGTTTATTTAGGGGCGTCCAAGAGACCCAGTACTTC. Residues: CASSLFRGVQETQYF.